This T cell receptor beta chain was recorded in a study of OX40 agonist ivuxolimab in advanced cancers. On the study more broadly: Ivuxolimab, which patients received intravenously every 2 weeks, was dosed at 0.01 to 10 mg/kg.

This clone has only a few counts. What it recognizes is unknown. TCRdb's table, derived via immunoSEQ multiplex PCR, lists solely in-frame clones and lacks some. The table has some 70,000 clones, roughly four fifths seen once; the top ten hold more than 1.4%. The study's findings and limits: Certain nonresponding patients likewise had low normalized T-cell clonal expansion. In the 0.1 to 3.0 mg/kg range, CD4+ and CD8+ blood T cells had expanded clonally by week 6.

CDR1 and CDR2 from the germline V gene are SGDLS and YYNGEE. The CDR3 totals 16 residues. V was clipped by 0 bases and J by 3 bases; unmatched bases: 5. Researchers took blood at baseline, on cycle 4 day 1, and on cycle 7 day 1. The source material was CD4+ or CD8+ T cells sorted from blood, sampled in a trial of the OX40 agonist ivuxolimab. This TCR was sampled from an adult with an advanced solid tumor such as melanoma, head and neck, liver or kidney cancer. The chain uses TRBV9 and TRBJ2-5, with 10 bases identical to TRBD2. CDR3 amino acids: CASSVAMSGGEETQYF. As DNA, the CDR3 is TGTGCCAGCAGCGTAGCAATGAGCGGGGGGGAAGAGACCCAGTACTTC.